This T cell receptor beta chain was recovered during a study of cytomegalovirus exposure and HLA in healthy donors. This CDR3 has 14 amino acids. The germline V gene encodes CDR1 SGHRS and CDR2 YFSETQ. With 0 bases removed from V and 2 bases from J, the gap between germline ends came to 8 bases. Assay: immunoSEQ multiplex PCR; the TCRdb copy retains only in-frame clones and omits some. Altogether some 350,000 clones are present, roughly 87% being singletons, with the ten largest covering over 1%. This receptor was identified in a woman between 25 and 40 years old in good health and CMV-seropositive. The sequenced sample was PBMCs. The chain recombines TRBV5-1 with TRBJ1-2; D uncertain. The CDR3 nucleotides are TGCGCCAGCAGCTTGGAGGGAACAAACTATGGCTACACCTTC. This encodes CASSLEGTNYGYTF.